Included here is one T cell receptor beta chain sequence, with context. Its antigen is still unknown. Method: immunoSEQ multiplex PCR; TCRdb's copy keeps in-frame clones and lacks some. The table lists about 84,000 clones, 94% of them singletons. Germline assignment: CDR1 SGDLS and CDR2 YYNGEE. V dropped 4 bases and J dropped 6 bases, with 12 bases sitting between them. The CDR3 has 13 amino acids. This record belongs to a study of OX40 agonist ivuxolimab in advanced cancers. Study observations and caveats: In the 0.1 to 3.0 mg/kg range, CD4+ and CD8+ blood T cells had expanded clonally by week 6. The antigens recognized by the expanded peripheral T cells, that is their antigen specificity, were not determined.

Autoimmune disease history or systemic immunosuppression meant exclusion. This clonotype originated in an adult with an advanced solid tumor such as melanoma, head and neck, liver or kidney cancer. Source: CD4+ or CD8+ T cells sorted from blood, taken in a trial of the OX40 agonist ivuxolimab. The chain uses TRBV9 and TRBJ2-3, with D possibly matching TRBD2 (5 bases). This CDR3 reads CASSSRPGDTQYF. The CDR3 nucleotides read TGTGCCAGCAGCTCGCGACCGGGGGATACGCAGTATTTT.